The clone carrying this T cell receptor (beta chain) was seen only a few times. V was cut by 1 base and J by 8 bases, with 14 bases left in between. The CDR3 is 14 amino acids. TCRdb re-analysed the RT-PCR reads in MiXCR, keeping a single row per CDR3 protein. The sample records hundreds of thousands of distinct CDR3 sequences, 13% to 15% being singletons. The sequence was obtained from a female donor in good health, serving as a healthy control. This sequence joins TRBV12-3 or TRBV12-4 and TRBJ1-2, with unresolved D. Sequenced sample: memory CD4+ T cells from blood. The CDR3 DNA reads as TGTGCCAGCAGTTTAGGGGGTAATAGGGCCGGCTACACCTTC. Protein sequence: CASSLGGNRAGYTF.